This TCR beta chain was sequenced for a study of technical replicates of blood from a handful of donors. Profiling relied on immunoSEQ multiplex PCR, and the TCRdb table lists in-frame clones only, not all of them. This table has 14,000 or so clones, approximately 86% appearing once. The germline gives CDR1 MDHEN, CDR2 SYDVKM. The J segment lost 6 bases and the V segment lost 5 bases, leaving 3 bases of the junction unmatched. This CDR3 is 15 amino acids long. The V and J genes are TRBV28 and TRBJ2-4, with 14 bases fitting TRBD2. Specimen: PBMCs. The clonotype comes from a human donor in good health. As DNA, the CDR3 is TGTGCCAGCAGTCCCGGGACTAGCGGGAGAAACATTCAGTACTTC. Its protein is CASSPGTSGRNIQYF.